This T cell receptor (beta chain) was retrieved from a study of shared clonotypes between healthy human individuals. Sequencing was performed with immunoSEQ multiplex PCR; in TCRdb, only in-frame clones are kept and a portion is missing. The sample lists millions of clones, around 93% occurring once. Naive-designated CD8 cells lacked CD45RO, were positively enriched for CCR7, and omitted terminally differentiated effector memory CD45RA+ cells. Trimming removed 4 bases at V and 3 bases at J, with 10 bases between. Germline values: CDR1 MNHEY, CDR2 SMNVEV (reference sequence). The CDR3 loop spans 13 amino acids.

Sequencing was done on a sample of naive CD8+ T cells from PBMCs. The sequence derives from a man aged 18 to 29 in good health. Some clones in this sample may be carry-over from other donors' samples. The chain has TRBV27 and TRBJ2-7; maybe TRBD2 (5 bases). The CDR3 here is CASSWGVGYEQYF. DNA for the CDR3: TGTGCCAGCAGTTGGGGAGTTGGCTACGAGCAGTACTTC.